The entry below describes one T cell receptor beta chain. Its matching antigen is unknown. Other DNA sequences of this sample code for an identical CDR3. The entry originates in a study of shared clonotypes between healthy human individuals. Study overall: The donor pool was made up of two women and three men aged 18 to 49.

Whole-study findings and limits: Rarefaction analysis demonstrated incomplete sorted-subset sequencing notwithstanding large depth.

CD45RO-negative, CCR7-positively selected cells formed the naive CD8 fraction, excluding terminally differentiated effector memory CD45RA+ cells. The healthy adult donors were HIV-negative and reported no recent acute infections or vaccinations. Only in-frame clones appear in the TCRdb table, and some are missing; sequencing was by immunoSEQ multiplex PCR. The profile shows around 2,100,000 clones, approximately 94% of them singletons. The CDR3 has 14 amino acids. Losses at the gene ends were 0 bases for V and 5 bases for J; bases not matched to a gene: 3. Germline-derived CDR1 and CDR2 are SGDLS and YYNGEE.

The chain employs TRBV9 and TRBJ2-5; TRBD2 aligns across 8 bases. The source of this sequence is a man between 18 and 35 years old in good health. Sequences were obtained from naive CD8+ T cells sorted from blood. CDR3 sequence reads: CASSVAGGQETQYF. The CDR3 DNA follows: TGTGCCAGCAGCGTAGCGGGGGGGCAGGAGACCCAGTACTTC.